These 23 T cell receptor beta chains were all obtained from the same sample, sequenced in a study of T cells in Graves' hyperthyroidism and ophthalmopathy. Amplification of TCR beta CDR3 regions used RNA as the template. First-round RT-PCR with HTBI primers amplified the TCR CDR3 region. TCRdb called the multiplex PCR reads again in MiXCR, with one record for every CDR3 protein. This table has about 590,000 distinct CDR3 sequences, 11% to 15% appearing once. The material sequenced was blood. The receptors stem from a woman aged 18 to 35 with Graves' ophthalmopathy.

The table lists this clonotype with many counts. The chain employs TRBV30 and TRBJ2-5; TRBD2 is a possible D gene (6 bases). CDR3 size: 17 residues. V was shortened by 1 base and J by 5 bases, with 23 bases between the two germline ends. The germline CDR1 and CDR2 sequences are GTSNPN and SVGIG (reference sequence). CDR3 nucleotides: TGTGCCTGGAGTGATGGGGACCTAAGCGGGCTTGAGGAGACCCAGTACTTC. Protein product: CAWSDGDLSGLEETQYF. Together with reference TRBV30 and TRBJ2-5, the CDR3 gives the full variable domain: SQTIHQWPATLVQPVGSPLSLECTVEGTSNPNLYWYRQAAGRGLQLLFYSVGIGQISSEVPQNLSASRPQDRQFILSSKKLLLSDSGFYLCAWSDGDLSGLEETQYFGPGTRLLVL.

In its sample, this clonotype was seen many times. The CDR3 reads CASSPDAPELDEQFF. The CDR3 coding sequence is TGTGCCAGTAGTCCCGACGCCCCGGAACTCGATGAGCAGTTCTTC. The J gene is TRBJ2-1, the V gene TRBV19; D call uncertain. Trimming left V 5 bases short and J 8 bases short, with 19 bases between. The V gene's germline CDR1 is LNHDA and CDR2 SQIVND (reference sequence). The CDR3 has 15 residues.

Ten or more counts support this clonotype. The chain carries TRBV5-8 and TRBJ2-3; D perhaps matches TRBD2 (5 bases). Germline V gives CDR1 SGHTS, CDR2 YDEGEE. The CDR3 runs to 15 residues. The V end lost 4 bases, the J end lost 2 bases, and 14 bases lay between the germline ends. In DNA form, the CDR3 reads TGTGCCAGCAGCATCCCGGACTCTCCCACAGATACGCAGTATTTT. This translates into CASSIPDSPTDTQYF.

Points on this clonotype: A much larger clone differs from this one at a single base, so this may be a read error. V and J are TRBV7-9 and TRBJ1-1, with TRBD1 matching 9 bases. The germline V gene has CDR1 SEHNR and CDR2 FQNEAQ (reference sequence). This CDR3 contains 19 residues. The J segment lost 4 bases and the V segment lost 3 bases, leaving 18 bases of the junction unmatched. In DNA form, the CDR3 reads TGTGCCAGCAGCTTCTTAACGTTTGCCAAACAGGGGGCGTGCACTGAAGCTTTCTTT. Translated: CASSFLTFAKQGACTEAFF.

This clonotype was recorded a few times. This chain uses TRBV4-3 with TRBJ2-7, with 15 bases fitting TRBD2. Losses at the gene ends were 2 bases for V and 6 bases for J; bases not matched to a gene: 5. The CDR3 loop spans 16 amino acids. From germline, CDR1 is LGHNA and CDR2 YSLEER. CDR3 sequence: CASSQTGTSGRSEQYF. For the CDR3, the DNA is TGCGCCAGCAGCCAAACCGGGACTAGCGGGAGGAGCGAGCAGTACTTC.

This clonotype was counted at least ten times. This chain joins TRBV20-1 and TRBJ2-1, with D perhaps TRBD2 (7 bases). CDR3 length equals 13 residues. The germline V and J ends were trimmed by 4 bases and 6 bases, with 13 bases remaining between them. The germline gives CDR1 DFQATT, CDR2 SNEGSKA (reference sequence). The CDR3 region has the DNA TGCAGTGCTAAGGGGGGGGGACGCAATGAGCAGTTCTTC. Amino acids: CSAKGGGRNEQFF.

This chain uses TRBV7-6 with TRBJ2-7, with a tentative D call TRBD2 (6 bases). Trimming removed 3 bases at V and 2 bases at J, with 17 bases between. The CDR3 has 16 residues. Germline V gene lookup returns CDR1 SGHVS and CDR2 FNYEAQ. CDR3 nucleotide sequence: TGTGCCAGCAGCTTTTTGGGGGGACTCCAGACCTACGAGCAGTACTTC. Residues: CASSFLGGLQTYEQYF.

This clonotype was counted only a few times. The rearrangement joins TRBV6-5 to TRBJ2-7, with a possible D match to TRBD2 (6 bases). Trimming stripped 4 bases from V and 1 base from J, with 14 bases between. The CDR3 has 15 residues. Germline V gene lookup returns CDR1 MNHEY and CDR2 SVGAGI. CDR3 region: CASSSEGGGSYEQYF. CDR3 sequence (DNA): TGTGCCAGCAGTTCTGAGGGAGGCGGTTCCTACGAGCAGTACTTC.

Notes on this clonotype: This sequence may be a read error, since a much larger clone differs from it by one base. This chain joins TRBV3-1 and TRBJ2-5, with D possibly being TRBD2 (5 bases). CDR1 is LGHDT, CDR2 YNNKEL, per germline (reference sequence). The CDR3 is made up of 12 amino acids. V was shortened by 1 base and J by 5 bases, with 5 bases between the two germline ends. The DNA for the CDR3 is TGTGCCAGCAGCCAAGGGGAGGAGACCCAGTACTTC. It codes for CASSQGEETQYF.

At least ten counts were recorded for this clonotype. The chain is built from TRBV5-5 and TRBJ1-6, with D perhaps matching TRBD1 (6 bases). The ends were cut back, 2 bases at V and 8 bases at J, with 23 bases in the middle. The CDR3 runs 18 residues. Germline V gene lookup returns CDR1 SGHKS and CDR2 YYEKEE (reference sequence). CDR3 coding DNA: TGTGCCAGCAGCTTCCGACCTGGACAGCCGATGGAGGATTCACCCCTCCACTTT. It translates to CASSFRPGQPMEDSPLHF.

This clonotype has a count of ten or more. The rearrangement uses TRBV12-3 or TRBV12-4 and TRBJ2-7; D uncertain. V lost 3 bases and J 5 bases, leaving 5 bases between the germline ends. The length of the CDR3 is 11 residues. CDR3 sequence: CASSFDNEQYF. CDR3 DNA: TGTGCCAGCAGTTTCGACAACGAGCAGTACTTC.

This clonotype was observed at least ten times. The chain employs TRBV7-2 and TRBJ1-4; D call uncertain. Germline CDR1 SGHTA, CDR2 FQGNSA. Trimming stripped 1 base from V and 8 bases from J, with 14 bases between. The CDR3 has 15 residues. CDR3 amino acids: CASSLERSGNEKLFF. CDR3 sequence (DNA): TGTGCCAGCAGCTTAGAGAGGTCGGGGAACGAAAAACTGTTTTTT. Looking up the rest from reference TRBV7-2 and TRBJ1-4 gives the full variable domain: GAGVSQSPSNKVTEKGKDVELRCDPISGHTALYWYRQSLGQGLEFLIYFQGNSAPDKSGLPSDRFSAERTGGSVSTLTIQRTQQEDSAVYLCASSLERSGNEKLFFGSGTQLSVL.

This clonotype was seen ten or more times. The rearrangement joins TRBV24-1 to TRBJ2-7, with 7 nucleotides matching TRBD1. Germline V lookup: CDR1 KGHDR, CDR2 SFDVKD. The CDR3 spans 15 residues. V shed 4 bases, J shed 2 bases, and the junction held 7 bases outside the gene matches. CDR3 in amino acids: CATSDSTGATYEQYF. The CDR3 DNA follows: TGTGCCACCAGTGACTCCACAGGGGCCACCTACGAGCAGTACTTC.

The V gene is TRBV11-2, the J gene TRBJ2-3; D possibly corresponds to TRBD2 (5 bases). Deletions cut 5 bases from V and 6 bases from J, with 18 bases between. Germline CDR1 reads SGHAT; CDR2 reads FQNNGV. The CDR3 runs to 15 residues. CDR3 protein: CASSNPRGSWDTQYF. CDR3 in DNA: TGTGCCAGCAGCAACCCTAGAGGGTCGTGGGATACGCAGTATTTT.

This clonotype was seen a few times. The CDR3 DNA sequence: TGTGCCAGCAGCCAAGAGGGGACAGGGAGAACGGATACGCAGTATTTT. Translated: CASSQEGTGRTDTQYF. The rearrangement joins TRBV14 to TRBJ2-3, with 9 nucleotides matching TRBD1. The CDR3 covers 16 residues. The junction had 7 bases not matched to a gene; V was cut back by 0 bases and J by 6 bases. Germline V gene lookup returns CDR1 SGHDN and CDR2 FVKESK. The full variable domain, its missing parts supplied by reference TRBV14 and TRBJ2-3, is EAGVTQFPSHSVIEKGQTVTLRCDPISGHDNLYWYRRVMGKEIKFLLHFVKESKQDESGMPNNRFLAERTGGTYSTLKVQPAELEDSGVYFCASSQEGTGRTDTQYFGPGTRLTVL.

This clonotype was detected a few times. This clone may be a read error of a much larger clone one base away. V and J are TRBV7-9 and TRBJ2-2; the D is unclear. CDR1 is SEHNR, CDR2 FQNEAQ, per germline (reference sequence). CDR3 length equals 18 residues. V was pared by 0 bases and J by 3 bases, with 17 bases between. The CDR3 bases are TGTGCCAGCAGCTTAGCTAATGTAGAACTACCCCACACCGGGGAGCTGTTTTTT. Encoded protein: CASSLANVELPHTGELFF.

This clonotype has a handful of counts. The chain has TRBV6-1 and TRBJ2-1; 7 bases align to TRBD1. The V gene's germline CDR1 is MNHNS and CDR2 SASEGT. CDR3 length: 14 residues. Trimming at V came to 8 bases and at J to 4 bases, leaving 8 bases not matched to a gene. The CDR3 DNA reads TGTGCCAGCTCGACGGGACAGTATTACAATGAGCAGTTCTTC. Amino acid sequence: CASSTGQYYNEQFF.

In this sample, this clonotype turned up many times. This chain links TRBV11-2 with TRBJ1-6; possible D gene TRBD1, 5 bases. The CDR3 extends over 16 amino acids. Trimming pared 6 bases from V and 7 bases from J, leaving 19 bases between. Looked up from germline, CDR1 is SGHAT and CDR2 is FQNNGV. CDR3 loop: CASRVPGVGSNSPLHF. The CDR3 coding sequence is TGTGCCAGCAGAGTCCCGGGGGTGGGATCCAATTCACCCCTCCACTTT.

This clonotype was recorded many times. J is TRBJ2-7 and V is TRBV11-2, with 9 bases lining up with TRBD2. V dropped 4 bases and J dropped 0; count of bases not matched to a gene: 7. The CDR3 sequence is 16 residues long. The germline V gene encodes CDR1 SGHAT and CDR2 FQNNGV. The CDR3 region is CASSSRAGGRSYEQYF. For the CDR3, the DNA is TGTGCCAGCAGCTCACGAGCGGGAGGCCGCTCCTACGAGCAGTACTTC.

This clonotype was seen many times. The chain couples TRBV20-1 to TRBJ2-7; 7 bases agree with TRBD2. Germline CDR1 is DFQATT and CDR2 is SNEGSKA (reference sequence). The CDR3 spans 14 residues. Trimming cost V 3 bases and J 1 base; bases outside gene matches: 6. The CDR3 nucleotides are TGCAGTGCTAGGGACCTAGCGGTATCCTACGAGCAGTACTTC. This codes for CSARDLAVSYEQYF.

This clonotype appeared many times. V is TRBV20-1 and J is TRBJ1-1; D is unclear. Germline V CDR1 and CDR2: DFQATT, SNEGSKA (reference sequence). Deletions cut 3 bases from V and 3 bases from J, with 17 bases between. The CDR3 contains 15 residues. The CDR3 bases are TGCAGTGCTAGGTTCGGGCAGGTGGTGGACACTGAAGCTTTCTTT. It is translated as CSARFGQVVDTEAFF.

This clonotype was recorded at least ten times. J is TRBJ1-1 and V is TRBV7-8; a possible D gene is TRBD1 (5 bases). The CDR3 totals 15 residues. Germline V gives CDR1 SGHVS, CDR2 FQNEAQ. V was shortened by 5 bases and J by 6 bases, with 19 bases between the two germline ends. The CDR3 spells CASSARDKGRAEAFF. CDR3 coding DNA: TGTGCCAGCAGCGCTAGGGATAAGGGACGGGCTGAAGCTTTCTTT.

Concerning this clonotype: One junction end disagrees with the germline gene, perhaps due to a read error. This chain links TRBV7-7 with TRBJ2-5; 7 positions agree with TRBD2. The length of the CDR3 is 15 residues. The germline V gene has CDR1 SSHAT and CDR2 FNYEAQ (reference sequence). The CDR3 DNA follows: TGTGCTAGCAGCTTAGCGTCCCCGGGAGGAGAGACCCAGTACTTC. Translation gives CASSLASPGGETQYF.